The 10 T cell receptor beta chains given below trace back to one sample, sequenced in a study of T cell repertoires in cytomegalovirus infection. MiXCR, applied by TCRdb to the reads, yields one record per CDR3 protein. The sample lists 110,000 to 150,000 distinct CDR3 sequences; approximately 30% were seen once. These TCRs' antigens remain unknown. The input for sequencing was CD8+ T cells from cultured PBMCs, taken from culture after CMV antigen stimulation. These TCRs come from a human donor in good health (CMV status not recorded). Some clones in this sample may be carry-over from other donors' samples.

This clonotype was seen a handful of times. This chain uses TRBV7-9 with TRBJ2-5; D perhaps matches TRBD1 (6 bases). Germline V lookup: CDR1 SEHNR, CDR2 FQNEAQ (reference sequence). V was clipped by 1 base and J by 5 bases, with 8 bases between them. The CDR3 contains 13 residues. The CDR3 region has the DNA TGTGCCAGCAGCTTAGGGACAGAGGAGACCCAGTACTTC. This sequence encodes CASSLGTEETQYF.

The chain employs TRBV5-4 and TRBJ1-2, with D tentatively TRBD1 (5 bases). This CDR3 spans 18 amino acids. The germline V gene has CDR1 SGHNT and CDR2 YYREEE (reference sequence). V was cut by 0 bases and J by 5 bases, with 23 bases left in between. DNA of the CDR3: TGTGCCAGCAGCTTGGAGGTGGGGCAGGGAGGAACTTGGTATGGCTACACCTTC. Encoded protein: CASSLEVGQGGTWYGYTF.

The J gene is TRBJ1-1, the V gene TRBV5-4; D remains unclear. The germline V gene encodes CDR1 SGHNT and CDR2 YYREEE (reference sequence). This CDR3 has 16 residues. V was trimmed by 4 bases and J by 0 bases, leaving 16 bases between them. The CDR3 nucleotides read TGTGCCAGCAGCCCCACCCTGGGTCCTATGAACACTGAAGCTTTCTTT. It yields the protein CASSPTLGPMNTEAFF.

This chain links TRBV3-1 with TRBJ2-5; D possibly matches TRBD1 or TRBD2 (6 bases each). The CDR3 runs 15 residues. From germline, CDR1 is LGHDT and CDR2 YNNKEL (reference sequence). V was trimmed by 0 bases and J by 2 bases, leaving 10 bases between them. The CDR3 protein is CASSQEWGAQETQYF. The CDR3 region has the DNA TGTGCCAGCAGCCAAGAATGGGGGGCTCAAGAGACCCAGTACTTC.

The V and J genes are TRBV2 and TRBJ1-5; D is perhaps TRBD1 (6 bases). The germline V gene has CDR1 SNHLY and CDR2 FYNNEI. The CDR3 extends over 14 amino acids. Trimming cost V 5 bases and J 0 bases, with 8 bases left between them. CDR3 in DNA: TGTGCCAGCAGTCTGGACAGTAGCAATCAGCCCCAGCATTTT. This sequence encodes CASSLDSSNQPQHF.

The chain combines TRBV12-3 or TRBV12-4 with TRBJ2-2; D is undetermined. The V gene lost 5 bases and the J gene lost 7 bases, with 2 bases spanning the gap. This CDR3 has 10 amino acids. The CDR3 spells CASSNGELFF. In DNA, the CDR3 is TGTGCCAGCAGTAACGGGGAGCTGTTTTTT.

This clonotype was seen many times. This sequence joins TRBV7-2 and TRBJ2-1; D remains unclear. Trimming stripped 4 bases from V and 6 bases from J, with 7 bases between. CDR3 length equals 12 residues. From germline, CDR1 is SGHTA and CDR2 FQGNSA. DNA of the CDR3: TGTGCCAGCAGCTACCCACCCAATGAGCAGTTCTTC. Its translation: CASSYPPNEQFF.

This clonotype has a handful of counts. The chain combines TRBV7-3 with TRBJ2-1, with a possible D match to TRBD1 (5 bases). Trimming took 1 base from V and 7 from J, leaving 11 bases between them. Germline V gene lookup returns CDR1 SGHTA and CDR2 FQGTGA. This CDR3 is built from 14 residues. The CDR3 DNA follows: TGTGCCAGCAGCTTAAGCAGGGATAATAATGAGCAGTTCTTC. Translation gives CASSLSRDNNEQFF.

Many counts were recorded for this clonotype. The DNA of the CDR3 is TGTGCCAGCAGCTTAGATGGCACTGGCTACACCTTC. This encodes CASSLDGTGYTF. J is TRBJ1-2 and V is TRBV7-6; D remains ambiguous. The germline CDR1 and CDR2 sequences are SGHVS and FNYEAQ. CDR3 length equals 12 residues. Trimming pared 1 base from V and 7 bases from J, leaving 7 bases between.

Many counts were recorded for this clonotype. The CDR3 DNA reads TGTGCCAGCAGCTACGGACTAGCGGCCCAAGAGACCCAGTACTTC. Translation gives CASSYGLAAQETQYF. The chain carries TRBV7-8 and TRBJ2-5; 10 bases line up with TRBD2. Trimming cost V 4 bases and J 1 base; bases outside gene matches: 3. In germline, CDR1 is SGHVS, CDR2 FQNEAQ. This CDR3 has 15 residues.